The rows below give T cell receptor beta chains drawn from one sample of a study of T cell changes during pregnancy in multiple sclerosis. Sequencing was performed with immunoSEQ multiplex PCR; in TCRdb, only in-frame clones are kept and a portion is missing. The data show over 50,000 clones, with around 92% seen just once and approximately 0.6% held by the top ten. Sequenced material: CD4+ T cells from peripheral blood mononuclear cells, taken after pregnancy. Receptors originate from a female donor with multiple sclerosis, enrolled in a pregnancy study. CDR3s include the opening cysteine and the closing phenylalanine or tryptophan. Each record gives: V gene, J gene, clone size, D gene, CDR3 length, CDR3 DNA, CDR3 protein. A D gene is named only where the DNA matches it firmly. Size tells how often a clone was seen (once, few, many) or the class of an expanded clone, and some rows leave it out.

TRBV28	TRBJ1-2	NA	TRBD1	14	TGTGCCAGCACCCACCGGGCCAGGGGGCATGGCTACACCTTC	CASTHRARGHGYTF
TRBV29-1	TRBJ1-2	NA	NA	13	TGCAGCGTTAAGGAGGGCCCTAACTATGGCTACACCTTC	CSVKEGPNYGYTF
TRBV27	TRBJ2-3	NA	TRBD2	17	TGTGCCAGCAGGCAAGAGACTAGCGGGAGATTCCCGGATACGCAGTATTTT	CASRQETSGRFPDTQYF
TRBV7-8	TRBJ1-2	NA	TRBD1	14	TGTGCCAGCAGCTTAGCGGGGACAGGGGGAACTTACACCTTC	CASSLAGTGGTYTF
TRBV11-3	TRBJ2-2	once	NA	15	TGTGCCAGCAGCAGCTTCCGGAGAGGAACCGGGGAGCTGTTTTTT	CASSSFRRGTGELFF
TRBV6-5	TRBJ2-1	NA	TRBD2	13	TGTGCCAGCAGCCTAGTTCTAGCGGGGGAGCAGTTCTTC	CASSLVLAGEQFF
TRBV6-1	TRBJ2-2	once	TRBD1	19	TGTGCCAGCAGTGAAATGGGACAGGGGGTGTTGGGCAGAACCGGGGAGCTGTTTTTT	CASSEMGQGVLGRTGELFF
TRBV11-3	TRBJ2-1	NA	NA	15	TGTGCCAGCAGCTTAGGAGGGAGTCCCTACAATGAGCAGTTCTTC	CASSLGGSPYNEQFF
TRBV7-9	TRBJ2-5	NA	TRBD1	14	TGTGCCAGCAGCTTAAAGGGGGCAGGAGAGACCCAGTACTTC	CASSLKGAGETQYF
TRBV6-1	TRBJ1-4	NA	NA	13	TGTGCCAGCAGTGCGGGAAGCGGGGAAAAACTGTTTTTT	CASSAGSGEKLFF
TRBV28	TRBJ1-2	NA	TRBD1	16	TGTGCCAGCAGTTTATTATGGCAGGGGGCTAAGTATGGCTACACCTTC	CASSLLWQGAKYGYTF
TRBV27	TRBJ2-5	NA	TRBD1	14	TGTGCCAGCAGCATACAGGGGGCTGGGGAGACCCAGTACTTC	CASSIQGAGETQYF
TRBV7-2	TRBJ2-1	NA	NA	14	TGTGCCAGCAGCACCCCACAGGGGGGGAATGAGCAGTTCTTC	CASSTPQGGNEQFF
TRBV14	TRBJ2-7	NA	TRBD1	11	TGTGCCAGCAGCCAAGGACAGGGGTTGTACTTC	CASSQGQGLYF
TRBV28	TRBJ1-2	once	NA	15	TGTGCCAGCAGTCCCCGGCTATGGCAGGCGCGTGGCTACACCTTC	CASSPRLWQARGYTF
TRBV12-5	TRBJ2-1	NA	TRBD1	15	TGTGCTAGTGGACCGGGACAGGGGGTGTACAATGAGCAGTTCTTC	CASGPGQGVYNEQFF
TRBV4-2	TRBJ2-3	NA	TRBD2	16	TGTGCCAGCAGCCAATTCTTGGCGGGAGGGACAGATACGCAGTATTTT	CASSQFLAGGTDTQYF
TRBV4-3	TRBJ2-1	NA	NA	14	TGCGCCAGCAGCCAAGAGCGGGGCCTCAATGAGCAGTTCTTC	CASSQERGLNEQFF
TRBV30	TRBJ1-6	NA	NA	13	TGTGCCTGGAGGGACAACTATAATTCACCCCTCCACTTT	CAWRDNYNSPLHF
TRBV5-4	TRBJ1-2	NA	NA	14	TGTGCCAGCAGCCGAGACAGTGTAGGCTATGGCTACACCTTC	CASSRDSVGYGYTF